These T cell receptor beta chains were read from a single sample in a study of cytomegalovirus exposure and HLA in healthy donors. Method: immunoSEQ multiplex PCR; TCRdb's copy keeps in-frame clones and lacks some. The sample contains 140,000 or so clones, roughly three quarters of which appear only once. The sequenced material came from PBMCs. The receptors come from a female donor in good health and CMV-seronegative. Each CDR3 is given with its conserved first and last residue. Fields, in order: J gene, V gene, CDR3 protein.

j_gene: TRBJ2-5; v_gene: TRBV6-1; CDR3aa: CASSEWTAGRGQETQYF
j_gene: TRBJ1-5; v_gene: TRBV18; CDR3aa: CASSPSSRSNQPQHF
j_gene: TRBJ2-1; v_gene: TRBV29-1; CDR3aa: CSGGTTYNEQFF
j_gene: TRBJ1-2; v_gene: TRBV5-4; CDR3aa: CASSGAGPNYGYPF
j_gene: TRBJ2-2; v_gene: TRBV6-1; CDR3aa: CASINQNTGELFF
j_gene: TRBJ1-2; v_gene: TRBV10-3; CDR3aa: CAISIQNTGTSGYTF
j_gene: TRBJ1-1; v_gene: TRBV27; CDR3aa: CASSSSRLRDRVNTEAFF
j_gene: TRBJ1-6; v_gene: TRBV7-9; CDR3aa: CASSLGQGRSPLHF
j_gene: TRBJ2-2; v_gene: TRBV4-2; CDR3aa: CASSQLAGDSGELFF
j_gene: TRBJ1-1; v_gene: TRBV10-1; CDR3aa: CASSAERGTEAFF
j_gene: TRBJ2-5; v_gene: TRBV28; CDR3aa: CASSPLSSGGNQETQYF
j_gene: TRBJ2-7; v_gene: TRBV5-1; CDR3aa: CASSPTGPSYEQYF
j_gene: TRBJ1-5; v_gene: TRBV28; CDR3aa: CASSLSQALYSNQPQHF
j_gene: TRBJ2-1; v_gene: TRBV9; CDR3aa: CASSASIGGYEQFF
j_gene: TRBJ2-1; v_gene: TRBV7-9; CDR3aa: CASSHPQRVHNEQFF
j_gene: TRBJ2-1; v_gene: TRBV7-3; CDR3aa: CASSLHPASGGYNEQFF
j_gene: TRBJ1-2; v_gene: TRBV6-1; CDR3aa: CASMHGISNGYPF
j_gene: TRBJ2-1; v_gene: TRBV27; CDR3aa: CASSFYRLANEQFF
j_gene: TRBJ2-3; v_gene: TRBV6-1; CDR3aa: CASSDQGTNTDTQYF
j_gene: TRBJ2-3; v_gene: TRBV15; CDR3aa: CATSRVRKMITDTQYF
j_gene: TRBJ2-1; v_gene: TRBV30; CDR3aa: CAWSPRLGGGARVREQFF
j_gene: TRBJ1-1; v_gene: TRBV2; CDR3aa: CASRYRQGEATEAFF
j_gene: TRBJ2-1; v_gene: TRBV6-9; CDR3aa: CASSPALAASHNEQFF
j_gene: TRBJ2-1; v_gene: TRBV27; CDR3aa: CASSLGLRLTYNEQFF
j_gene: TRBJ1-1; v_gene: TRBV28; CDR3aa: CASSLGTGGNTEAFF
j_gene: TRBJ1-6; v_gene: TRBV5-4; CDR3aa: CASSLGADSNSPLHF
j_gene: TRBJ1-1; v_gene: TRBV10-2; CDR3aa: CASRNRGRTEAFF
j_gene: TRBJ2-2; v_gene: TRBV29-1; CDR3aa: CSADRDNTGELFF